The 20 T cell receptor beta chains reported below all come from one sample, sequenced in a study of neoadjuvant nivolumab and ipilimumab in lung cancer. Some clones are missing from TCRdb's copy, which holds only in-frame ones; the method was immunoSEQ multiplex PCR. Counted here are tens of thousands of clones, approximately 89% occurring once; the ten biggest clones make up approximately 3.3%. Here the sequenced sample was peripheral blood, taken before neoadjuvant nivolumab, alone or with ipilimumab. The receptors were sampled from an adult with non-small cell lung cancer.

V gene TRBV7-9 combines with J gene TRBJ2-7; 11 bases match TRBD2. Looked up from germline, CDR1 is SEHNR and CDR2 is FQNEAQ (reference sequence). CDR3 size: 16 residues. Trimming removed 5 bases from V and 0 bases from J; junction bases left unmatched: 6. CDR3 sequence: CASSVSGRAPSYEQYF. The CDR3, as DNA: TGTGCCAGCAGCGTTAGCGGGAGGGCGCCCTCCTACGAGCAGTACTTC.

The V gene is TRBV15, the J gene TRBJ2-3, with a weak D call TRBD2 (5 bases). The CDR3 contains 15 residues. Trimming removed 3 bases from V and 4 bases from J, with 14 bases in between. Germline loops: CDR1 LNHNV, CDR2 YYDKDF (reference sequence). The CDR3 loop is CATSSPGTGSDTQYF. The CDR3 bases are TGTGCCACCAGCAGCCCCGGAACGGGGTCAGATACGCAGTATTTT. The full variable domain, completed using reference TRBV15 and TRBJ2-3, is DAMVIQNPRYQVTQFGKPVTLSCSQTLNHNVMYWYQQKSSQAPKLLFHYYDKDFNNEADTPDNFQSRRPNTSFCFLDIRSPGLGDTAMYLCATSSPGTGSDTQYFGPGTRLTVL.

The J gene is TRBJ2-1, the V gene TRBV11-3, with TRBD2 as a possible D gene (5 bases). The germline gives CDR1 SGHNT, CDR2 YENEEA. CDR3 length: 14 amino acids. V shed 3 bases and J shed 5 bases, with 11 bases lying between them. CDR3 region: CASSFPGDDNEQFF. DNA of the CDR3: TGTGCCAGCAGCTTCCCCGGGGATGACAATGAGCAGTTCTTC.

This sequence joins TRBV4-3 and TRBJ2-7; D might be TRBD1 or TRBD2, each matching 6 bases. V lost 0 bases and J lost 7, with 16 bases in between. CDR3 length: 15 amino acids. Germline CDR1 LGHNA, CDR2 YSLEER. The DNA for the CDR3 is TGCGCCAGCAGCCAAGATTCGGGGGCTAGCCGGGAGCAGTACTTC. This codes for CASSQDSGASREQYF.

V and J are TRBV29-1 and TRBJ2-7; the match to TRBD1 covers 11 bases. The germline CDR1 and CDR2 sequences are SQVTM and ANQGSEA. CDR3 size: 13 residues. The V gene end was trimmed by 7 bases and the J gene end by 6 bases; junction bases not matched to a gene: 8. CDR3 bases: TGCAGCGGGGCCGGGACAGGGGGTTCCGAGCAGTACTTC. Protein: CSGAGTGGSEQYF.

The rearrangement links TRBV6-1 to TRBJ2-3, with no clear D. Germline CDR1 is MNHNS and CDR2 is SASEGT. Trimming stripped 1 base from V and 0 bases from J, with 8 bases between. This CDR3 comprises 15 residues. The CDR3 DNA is TGTGCCAGCAGTGAAGACCTCGGAAGCACAGATACGCAGTATTTT. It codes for CASSEDLGSTDTQYF.

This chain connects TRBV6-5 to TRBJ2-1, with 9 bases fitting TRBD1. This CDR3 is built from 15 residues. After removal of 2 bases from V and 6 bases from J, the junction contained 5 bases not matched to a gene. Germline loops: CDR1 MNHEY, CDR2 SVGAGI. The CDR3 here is CASSYGTGSPNEQFF. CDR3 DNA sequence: TGTGCCAGCAGTTACGGGACAGGGTCCCCCAATGAGCAGTTCTTC.

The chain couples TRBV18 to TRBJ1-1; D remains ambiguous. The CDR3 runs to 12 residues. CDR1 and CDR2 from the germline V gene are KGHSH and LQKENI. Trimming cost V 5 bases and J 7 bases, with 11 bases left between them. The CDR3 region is CASSIWGDEAFF. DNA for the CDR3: TGTGCCAGCTCAATTTGGGGAGATGAAGCTTTCTTT.

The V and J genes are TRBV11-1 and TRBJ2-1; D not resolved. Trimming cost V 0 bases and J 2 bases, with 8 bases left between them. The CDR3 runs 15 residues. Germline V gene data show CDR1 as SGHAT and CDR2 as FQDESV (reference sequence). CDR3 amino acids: CASSLAQVTYNEQFF. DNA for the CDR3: TGTGCCAGCAGCTTAGCCCAGGTAACCTACAATGAGCAGTTCTTC.

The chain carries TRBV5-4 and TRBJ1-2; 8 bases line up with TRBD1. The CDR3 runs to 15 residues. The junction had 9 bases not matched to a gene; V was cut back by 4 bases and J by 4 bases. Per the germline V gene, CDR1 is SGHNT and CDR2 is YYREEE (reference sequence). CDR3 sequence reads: CASSGSRGPGYGYTF. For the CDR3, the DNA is TGTGCCAGCAGCGGTTCCAGGGGGCCTGGCTATGGCTACACCTTC.

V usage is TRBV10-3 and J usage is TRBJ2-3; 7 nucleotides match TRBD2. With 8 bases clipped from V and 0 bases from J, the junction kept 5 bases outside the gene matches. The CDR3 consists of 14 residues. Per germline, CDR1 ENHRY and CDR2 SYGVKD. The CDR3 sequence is CAIRGGPSTDTQYF. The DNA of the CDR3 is TGTGCCATCCGGGGAGGGCCTAGCACAGATACGCAGTATTTT.

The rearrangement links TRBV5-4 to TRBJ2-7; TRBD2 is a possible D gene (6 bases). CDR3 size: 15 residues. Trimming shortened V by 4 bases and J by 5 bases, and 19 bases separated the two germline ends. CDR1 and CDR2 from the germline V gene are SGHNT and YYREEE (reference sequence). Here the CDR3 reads CASSRGGLRIDEQYF. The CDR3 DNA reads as TGTGCCAGCAGCCGGGGAGGACTCCGAATCGACGAGCAGTACTTC.

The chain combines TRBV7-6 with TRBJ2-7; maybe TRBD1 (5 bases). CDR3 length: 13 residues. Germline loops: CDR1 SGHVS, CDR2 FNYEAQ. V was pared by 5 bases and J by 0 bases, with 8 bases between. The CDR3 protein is CASSLGASYEQYF. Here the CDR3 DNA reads TGTGCCAGCAGCCTTGGGGCCTCCTACGAGCAGTACTTC.

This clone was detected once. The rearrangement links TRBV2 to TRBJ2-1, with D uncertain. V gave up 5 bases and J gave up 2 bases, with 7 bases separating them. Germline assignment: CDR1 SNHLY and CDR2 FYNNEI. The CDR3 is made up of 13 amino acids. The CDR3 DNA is TGTGCCAGCAGTCGAGAGACCTACAATGAGCAGTTCTTC. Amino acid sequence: CASSRETYNEQFF. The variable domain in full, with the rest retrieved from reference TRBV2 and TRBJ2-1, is EPEVTQTPSHQVTQMGQEVILRCVPISNHLYFYWYRQILGQKVEFLVSFYNNEISEKSEIFDDQFSVERPDGSNFTLKIRSTKLEDSAMYFCASSRETYNEQFFGPGTRLTVL.

CDR3 sequence (DNA): TGTGCCAGTAGTCCCTTTCGGGACAGCCCAATCTACGAGCAGTACTTC. This gives the protein CASSPFRDSPIYEQYF. The rearrangement uses TRBV19 and TRBJ2-7; TRBD1 aligns across 7 bases. The CDR3 extends over 16 amino acids. In germline, CDR1 is LNHDA, CDR2 SQIVND (reference sequence). Trimming cost V 5 bases and J 3 bases; bases outside gene matches: 13.

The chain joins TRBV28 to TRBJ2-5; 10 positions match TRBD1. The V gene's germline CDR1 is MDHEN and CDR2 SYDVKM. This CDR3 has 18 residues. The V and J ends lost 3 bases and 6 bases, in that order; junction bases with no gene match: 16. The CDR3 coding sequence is TGTGCCAGCAGTTTCGCTCTTTTGGGACAGGGGCTTAGAAAGACCCAGTACTTC. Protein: CASSFALLGQGLRKTQYF.

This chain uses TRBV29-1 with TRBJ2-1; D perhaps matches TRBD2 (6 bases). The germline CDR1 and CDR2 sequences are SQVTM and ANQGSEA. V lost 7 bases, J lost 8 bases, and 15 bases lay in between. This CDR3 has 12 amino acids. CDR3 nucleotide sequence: TGCAGCGCCGGGGTTAGCGGATATGAGCAGTTCTTC. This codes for CSAGVSGYEQFF.

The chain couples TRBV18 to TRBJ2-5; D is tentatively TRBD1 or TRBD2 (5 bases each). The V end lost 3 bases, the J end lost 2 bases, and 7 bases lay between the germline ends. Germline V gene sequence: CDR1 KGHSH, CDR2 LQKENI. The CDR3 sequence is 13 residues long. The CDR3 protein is CASSPGPQETQYF. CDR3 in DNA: TGTGCCAGCTCACCGGGACCTCAAGAGACCCAGTACTTC. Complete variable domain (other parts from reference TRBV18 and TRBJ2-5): NAGVMQNPRHLVRRRGQEARLRCSPMKGHSHVYWYRQLPEEGLKFMVYLQKENIIDESGMPKERFSAEFPKEGPSILRIQQVVRGDSAAYFCASSPGPQETQYFGPGTRLLVL.

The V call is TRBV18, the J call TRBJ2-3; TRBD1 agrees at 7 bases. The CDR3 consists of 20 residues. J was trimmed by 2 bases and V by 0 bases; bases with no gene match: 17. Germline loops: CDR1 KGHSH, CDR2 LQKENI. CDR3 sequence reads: CASSPPGQSRARANTDTQYF. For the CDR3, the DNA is TGTGCCAGCTCACCACCGGGACAGAGTAGGGCCAGGGCCAACACAGATACGCAGTATTTT.

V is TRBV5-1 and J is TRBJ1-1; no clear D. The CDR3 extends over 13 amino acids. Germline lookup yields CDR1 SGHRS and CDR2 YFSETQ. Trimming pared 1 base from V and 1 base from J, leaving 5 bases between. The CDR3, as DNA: TGCGCCAGCAGCTTGTACCCGAACACTGAAGCTTTCTTT. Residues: CASSLYPNTEAFF.